The 27 T cell receptor beta chains presented below share a single source sample, sequenced in a study of T cell responses to AZD1222 COVID-19 vaccine. Measured with immunoSEQ multiplex PCR; TCRdb has only the in-frame clones, and not every one. The data show approximately 190,000 clones, about 89% seen once. The sequenced sample was peripheral blood, obtained on day 0 of MenACWY control vaccination. All receptors come from an adult in good health.

The chain has TRBV6-5 and TRBJ2-3; tentatively, D is TRBD2 (6 bases). The germline gives CDR1 MNHEY, CDR2 SVGAGI. This CDR3 is 14 amino acids long. Trimming removed 8 bases at V and 0 bases at J, with 12 bases between. The CDR3 sequence: CASRTGTSTDTQYF. As DNA, the CDR3 is TGTGCCAGCCGGACCGGGACTAGCACAGATACGCAGTATTTT.

This clone has a single count. CDR3 nucleotides: TGTGCCAGCAGTTACCCAAAGGGGACCGTCGAAAACATTCAGTACTTC. This sequence encodes CASSYPKGTVENIQYF. The rearrangement uses TRBV6-2 or TRBV6-3 and TRBJ2-4; D possibly uses TRBD1 or TRBD2 (5 bases each). Trimming cost V 2 bases and J 5 bases, with 16 bases left between them. This CDR3 comprises 16 residues. The germline V gene encodes CDR1 MNHEY and CDR2 SVGEGT.

The chain joins TRBV6-1 to TRBJ2-6, with 10 bases aligning to TRBD1. Trimming took 4 bases from V and 2 from J; bases not matched to a gene: 8. The CDR3 spans 18 residues. Germline-derived CDR1 and CDR2 are MNHNS and SASEGT. CDR3 DNA: TGTGCCAGCAGTGCCCTGACAGGGGGCTTGGCTGGGGCCAACGTCCTGACTTTC. It encodes CASSALTGGLAGANVLTF.

This chain connects TRBV10-3 to TRBJ2-1, with D tentatively TRBD1 (6 bases). The germline gives CDR1 ENHRY, CDR2 SYGVKD. The ends were cut back, 3 bases at V and 0 bases at J, with 9 bases in the middle. The CDR3 is 15 amino acids. This CDR3 reads CAISEDRRSYNEQFF. DNA of the CDR3: TGTGCCATCAGTGAAGACAGGCGCTCCTACAATGAGCAGTTCTTC.

This clone appeared a few times. The chain carries TRBV28 and TRBJ1-1; 12 bases fit TRBD1. The CDR3 has 16 residues. The V gene end was trimmed by 6 bases and the J gene end by 5 bases; junction bases not matched to a gene: 10. CDR1 and CDR2 from the germline V gene are MDHEN and SYDVKM. The CDR3 is CASSSPGQGARTEAFF. CDR3 nucleotides: TGTGCCAGCAGCTCTCCGGGACAGGGGGCGCGGACTGAAGCTTTCTTT. Combining the CDR3 with reference TRBV28 and TRBJ1-1 gives the whole variable domain DVKVTQSSRYLVKRTGEKVFLECVQDMDHENMFWYRQDPGLGLRLIYFSYDVKMKEKGDIPEGYSVSREKKERFSLILESASTNQTSMYLCASSSPGQGARTEAFFGQGTRLTVV.

J is TRBJ2-1 and V is TRBV7-9; D tentatively reads TRBD1 or TRBD2 (5 bases each). Trimming pared 5 bases from V and 1 base from J, leaving 21 bases between. Germline assignment: CDR1 SEHNR and CDR2 FQNEAQ (reference sequence). The length of the CDR3 is 18 residues. The chain's CDR3 is CASSAEVGTLTSYNEQFF. DNA for the CDR3: TGTGCCAGCAGCGCCGAAGTCGGGACCCTTACATCCTACAATGAGCAGTTCTTC.

The CDR3 DNA follows: TGTGCCAGTAGTATGTTGCAGGGACCAGATACGCAGTATTTT. It encodes CASSMLQGPDTQYF. This chain connects TRBV19 to TRBJ2-3; the D call may be TRBD1 or TRBD2 (5 bases each). Trimming took off 3 bases at V and 4 bases at J, with 11 bases between the two ends. CDR1 and CDR2 (germline): LNHDA, SQIVND (reference sequence). The CDR3 length is 14 residues.

This chain links TRBV5-1 with TRBJ2-4; D may be TRBD1 or TRBD2 (6 bases each). CDR3 length: 15 amino acids. The germline V and J ends were trimmed by 3 bases and 0 bases, with 10 bases remaining between them. CDR1 and CDR2 (germline): SGHRS, YFSETQ. Written as DNA, the CDR3 is TGCGCCAGCAGCTCCCCGGGGGCAGCCAAAAACATTCAGTACTTC. This encodes CASSSPGAAKNIQYF.

This clone has only one observation. J is TRBJ1-2 and V is TRBV27; D possibly corresponds to TRBD1 (6 bases). The CDR3 is made up of 13 amino acids. V was cut by 8 bases and J by 2 bases, with 12 bases left in between. Per the germline V gene, CDR1 is MNHEY and CDR2 is SMNVEV (reference sequence). The chain's CDR3 is CASRTTGNYGYTF. CDR3 DNA: TGTGCCAGCCGGACTACAGGGAACTATGGCTACACCTTC.

The rearrangement uses TRBV11-2 and TRBJ1-1, with a tentative D call TRBD1 (5 bases). Trimming removed 5 bases at V and 4 bases at J, with 17 bases between. In germline, CDR1 is SGHAT, CDR2 FQNNGV. The CDR3 contains 15 residues. The chain's CDR3 is CASSPLGARVTEAFF. As DNA, the CDR3 is TGTGCCAGCAGCCCTCTGGGCGCCAGGGTCACTGAAGCTTTCTTT.

This chain connects TRBV4-2 to TRBJ2-7; 9 bases map to TRBD2. This CDR3 comprises 17 residues. J gave up 4 bases and V 3 bases, and 13 bases lay outside the gene matches. Germline-derived CDR1 and CDR2 are LGHNA and YNFKEQ. The CDR3: CASSQDAGTSSWYEQYF. In nucleotides, the CDR3 is TGTGCCAGCAGCCAGGACGCCGGGACTAGCAGTTGGTACGAGCAGTACTTC.

The CDR3 DNA reads TGTGCCAGCAGAAGGGACCAGTCCTACGAGCAGTACTTC. Its protein product is CASRRDQSYEQYF. The rearrangement links TRBV6-5 to TRBJ2-7, with D perhaps matching TRBD1 or TRBD2 (5 bases each). V was shortened by 6 bases and J by 1 base, with 10 bases between the two germline ends. Germline CDR1 MNHEY, CDR2 SVGAGI. The CDR3 has 13 amino acids.

This rearrangement joins TRBV10-3 to TRBJ2-5; D may be TRBD1 (5 bases). Trimming cost V 6 bases and J 2 bases, with 10 bases left between them. The CDR3 contains 13 residues. The germline V gene has CDR1 ENHRY and CDR2 SYGVKD. The CDR3: CAIRTEAQETQYF. The CDR3 DNA reads TGTGCCATCAGGACAGAGGCTCAAGAGACCCAGTACTTC.

The rearrangement uses TRBV28 and TRBJ2-7, with a possible D match to TRBD2 (7 bases). The V end was cut by 6 bases, the J end by 3 bases, with 12 bases between. Germline-derived CDR1 and CDR2 are MDHEN and SYDVKM. The CDR3 consists of 13 residues. The CDR3 DNA follows: TGTGCCAGCAGGGGGGCGGGAGACTACGAGCAGTACTTC. Translated, it gives CASRGAGDYEQYF.

This chain joins TRBV18 and TRBJ2-5; tentative D call: TRBD1 (6 bases). The CDR3 has 14 residues. Per the germline V gene, CDR1 is KGHSH and CDR2 is LQKENI. With 8 bases removed from V and 2 bases from J, the gap between germline ends came to 15 bases. The CDR3 DNA reads TGTGCCAGCGCCGGGACACCCAATCAAGAGACCCAGTACTTC. Translating gives CASAGTPNQETQYF.

This clone came up a few times. The chain is built from TRBV5-8 and TRBJ1-4; 9 nucleotides align to TRBD1. The germline V gene encodes CDR1 SGHTS and CDR2 YDEGEE. Trimming removed 2 bases from V and 8 bases from J; junction bases left unmatched: 7. The CDR3 consists of 15 residues. This CDR3 reads CASSFDPGQGEKLFF. CDR3 DNA sequence: TGTGCCAGCAGCTTCGATCCGGGACAGGGAGAAAAACTGTTTTTT.

This rearrangement joins TRBV30 to TRBJ1-2, with D perhaps matching TRBD1 (5 bases). V lost 3 bases to trimming and J lost 3 bases, with 5 bases between them. The CDR3 sequence is 11 residues long. CDR1 is GTSNPN and CDR2 is SVGIG in the germline V gene (reference sequence). The CDR3 DNA follows: TGTGCCTGGAGAGGGGACTATGGCTACACCTTC. As protein: CAWRGDYGYTF.

The chain joins TRBV30 to TRBJ1-2; 7 bases fit TRBD1. V lost 2 bases and J lost 5; bases outside the gene matches: 8. This CDR3 spans 14 amino acids. The V gene's germline CDR1 is GTSNPN and CDR2 SVGIG (reference sequence). Here the CDR3 DNA reads TGTGCCTGGAGTTACGACAGGGTGGGATATGGCTACACCTTC. Translated, it gives CAWSYDRVGYGYTF.

The chain has TRBV6-5 and TRBJ1-4, with D unresolved. V was cut by 7 bases and J by 8 bases, with 20 bases left in between. This CDR3 has 15 amino acids. The germline V gene has CDR1 MNHEY and CDR2 SVGAGI. The CDR3 loop is CASTPSRAVREKLFF. The CDR3 DNA reads as TGTGCCAGCACTCCCTCTCGGGCAGTGAGAGAAAAACTGTTTTTT.

The chain couples TRBV7-9 to TRBJ1-6, with D possibly being TRBD1 (6 bases). Per the germline V gene, CDR1 is SEHNR and CDR2 is FQNEAQ (reference sequence). The CDR3 loop spans 14 amino acids. V was trimmed by 6 bases and J by 7 bases, leaving 13 bases between them. The DNA of the CDR3 is TGTGCCAGCAGGGGGGCGGCCGTAAATTCACCCCTCCACTTT. This sequence encodes CASRGAAVNSPLHF.

The chain employs TRBV6-2 or TRBV6-3 and TRBJ1-1; no clear D gene. The CDR3 has 11 residues. The germline V gene encodes CDR1 MNHEY and CDR2 SVGEGT. V was cut by 5 bases and J by 7 bases, with 8 bases left in between. Here the CDR3 reads CASSRGGEAFF. The CDR3 DNA follows: TGTGCCAGCAGTCGGGGAGGTGAAGCTTTCTTT.

This clone was detected a few times. This specimen includes other DNA sequences encoding the same CDR3. This chain links TRBV28 with TRBJ1-2, with D unresolved. Germline CDR1 is MDHEN and CDR2 is SYDVKM. This CDR3 region has 11 residues. Trimming stripped 4 bases from V and 2 bases from J, with 2 bases between. This CDR3 is CASSSNYGYTF. CDR3 coding DNA: TGTGCCAGCAGTTCGAACTATGGCTACACCTTC.

The chain links TRBV9 to TRBJ2-7; 11 nucleotides match TRBD2. This CDR3 is 19 amino acids long. Germline CDR1 and CDR2: SGDLS and YYNGEE. The junction had 13 bases not matched to a gene; V was cut back by 0 bases and J by 2 bases. CDR3 DNA: TGTGCCAGCAGCGTAGTAGTGGTGGGGGGGACTAGCGGCACCTACGAGCAGTACTTC. Protein sequence: CASSVVVVGGTSGTYEQYF. The full variable domain, its missing parts supplied by reference TRBV9 and TRBJ2-7, is DSGVTQTPKHLITATGQRVTLRCSPRSGDLSVYWYQQSLDQGLQFLIQYYNGEERAKGNILERFSAQQFPDLHSELNLSSLELGDSALYFCASSVVVVGGTSGTYEQYFGPGTRLTVT.

V is TRBV12-3 or TRBV12-4 and J is TRBJ2-5; 8 bases line up with TRBD2. The CDR3 has 13 amino acids. V lost 3 bases and J lost 5; bases outside the gene matches: 2. The CDR3 here is CASSFSGAETQYF. CDR3 nucleotide sequence: TGTGCCAGCAGTTTTAGCGGGGCGGAGACCCAGTACTTC.

Written as DNA, the CDR3 is TGCAGCGTGATTGATGGGGGCGGATACGAGCAGTACTTC. Its protein is CSVIDGGGYEQYF. The chain has TRBV29-1 and TRBJ2-7; weak D call: TRBD1 (6 bases). V lost 6 bases and J lost 4, with 16 bases in between. CDR3 size: 13 residues. Germline CDR1 reads SQVTM; CDR2 reads ANQGSEA.

This chain uses TRBV6-2 or TRBV6-3 with TRBJ1-2, with TRBD1 matching over 7 bases. Germline trimming cut 5 bases from V and 4 bases from J; bases unmatched to any gene: 10. This CDR3 has 15 residues. Per the germline V gene, CDR1 is MNHEY and CDR2 is SVGEGT. Here the CDR3 DNA reads TGTGCCAGCAGTGATTGGAGGACAGGTTTCTATGGCTACACCTTC. Amino acids: CASSDWRTGFYGYTF.

The rearrangement joins TRBV3-1 (or the pseudogene TRBV3-2) to TRBJ2-7; 9 positions agree with TRBD2. This CDR3 spans 16 amino acids. V lost 0 bases, J lost 2 bases, and 5 bases stayed unmatched. The V gene's germline CDR1 is LGHDT and CDR2 YNNKEL (reference sequence). The CDR3 here is CASSQDPWTSAYEQYF. CDR3 coding DNA: TGTGCCAGCAGCCAAGATCCGTGGACTAGCGCCTACGAGCAGTACTTC.